The clone carrying this T cell receptor (beta chain) was observed once. With TRAV- and TRBV-specific primers, first-strand cDNA was made, covering the alpha and beta chains. Over roughly 19 PCR cycles, TCRs were amplified from a constant-region primer and V-primer adapter. TCRdb reprocessed the reads via MiXCR and lists one record per CDR3 protein. Of roughly 10,000 distinct CDR3 sequences in the sample, 40% to 55% were seen once. Treatment combined nivolumab, ipilimumab, aspirin, low-dose cyclophosphamide and low-dose radiotherapy in a dose-escalation trial. This specimen comes from a study of low-dose radiotherapy and immunotherapy resistance in tumors. Study-wide background: A dose of 1 Gy per fraction every two weeks went to Cohort 2, totaling 13 Gy over 26 weeks. Each patient was administered nivolumab intravenously at 240 mg, which was a flat dose, every two weeks, along with intravenous ipilimumab at 1 mg/kg every six weeks.

Between the trimmed V and J ends, which lost 2 bases and 0 bases, there was a span of 9 bases. The CDR3 runs to 15 residues. Germline loops: CDR1 SGHTS, CDR2 YDEGEE. The chain carries TRBV5-8 and TRBJ2-1; D might be TRBD2 (6 bases). This clonotype originated in a human donor with advanced metastatic prostate, ovarian, gallbladder or colorectal cancer (not recorded which). This table probably holds off-target reads from a library built for another chain. CDR3 residues: CASSFSGSSYNEQFF. The CDR3 DNA is TGTGCCAGCAGCTTCAGCGGGTCCTCCTACAATGAGCAGTTCTTC.